This T cell receptor (beta chain) was captured in a study of cytomegalovirus exposure and HLA in healthy donors. Study at large: A preliminary data release comprised 80 million to 95 million unique TCRs obtained from HLA-typed donors. The Caucasian-associated ancestry cluster contained 81% of the 398 genotyped donors. Study-wide points: The study labeled roughly 160 TCR beta chains cytomegalovirus-associated.

Note on this clone: The antigen is undetermined.

With 60 Vbeta and 13 Jbeta primers, the PCR was carried out. The protocol was immunoSEQ multiplex PCR, while the TCRdb copy is restricted to in-frame clones and leaves out a portion. This table holds 150,000 to 200,000 clones, over 75% found once. The TCR comes from a man between 50 and 59 years old in good health and CMV-seropositive. The specimen was PBMCs.

The CDR3 reads CASSLASGGPLSTDTQYF. CDR3 nucleotide sequence: TGCGCCAGCAGCTTGGCTAGCGGGGGACCTCTTAGCACAGATACGCAGTATTTT. The gene calls are TRBV5-1 and TRBJ2-3, with 10 bases aligning to TRBD2. Germline loops: CDR1 SGHRS, CDR2 YFSETQ. CDR3 length: 18 amino acids. V lost 0 bases and J lost 0; bases outside the gene matches: 7.